A single sample gave rise to the 14 T cell receptor beta chains below, sequenced in a study of glioma-infiltrating T cells after dendritic cell vaccination. The assay was immunoSEQ multiplex PCR, and TCRdb's table has in-frame clones only and misses some. The sample has approximately 84,000 clones; about nine tenths are singletons. Source: blood, taken before dendritic cell vaccination. These receptors were obtained from a human donor with glioblastoma.

J is TRBJ2-5 and V is TRBV4-3, with a weak D call TRBD2 (6 bases). The CDR3 has 15 amino acids. In germline, CDR1 is LGHNA, CDR2 YSLEER. V was shortened by 0 bases and J by 5 bases, with 13 bases between the two germline ends. The CDR3 reads CASSQERVGGETQYF. The CDR3 bases are TGCGCCAGCAGCCAAGAAAGGGTTGGGGGGGAGACCCAGTACTTC.

The rearrangement uses TRBV7-8 and TRBJ2-7; the D gene is possibly TRBD2 (7 bases). This CDR3 has 18 amino acids. The V gene lost 4 bases and the J gene lost 2 bases, with 24 bases spanning the gap. The V gene's germline CDR1 is SGHVS and CDR2 FQNEAQ. In DNA, the CDR3 is TGTGCCAGCAGCTCTCAGGTTTCCCGGGGGGCATACGCCTACGAGCAGTACTTC. It specifies CASSSQVSRGAYAYEQYF.

This clone was recorded only once. The chain is built from TRBV28 and TRBJ2-3; no clear D. Germline V lookup: CDR1 MDHEN, CDR2 SYDVKM. V lost 7 bases to trimming and J lost 6 bases, with 8 bases between them. The CDR3 spans 11 residues. In nucleotides, the CDR3 is TGTGCCAGCACCCTGCGTGATACGCAGTATTTT. This encodes CASTLRDTQYF.

V gene TRBV2 combines with J gene TRBJ1-1; 11 bases fit TRBD1. V lost 7 bases, J lost 3 bases, and 19 bases stayed unmatched. Germline V gene sequence: CDR1 SNHLY, CDR2 FYNNEI. The CDR3 loop spans 19 amino acids. The CDR3 DNA reads as TGTGCCAGCACCCACGAGGGGATAGGACAGGGGGCAGGGGACACTGAAGCTTTCTTT. Translated, it gives CASTHEGIGQGAGDTEAFF. Supplemented by reference TRBV2 and TRBJ1-1, the full variable domain reads EPEVTQTPSHQVTQMGQEVILRCVPISNHLYFYWYRQILGQKVEFLVSFYNNEISEKSEIFDDQFSVERPDGSNFTLKIRSTKLEDSAMYFCASTHEGIGQGAGDTEAFFGQGTRLTVV.

The chain has TRBV5-1 and TRBJ2-7; TRBD1 is a possible D gene (6 bases). The CDR3 length is 14 residues. V lost 0 bases and J 4 bases, leaving 11 bases between the germline ends. CDR1 is SGHRS, CDR2 YFSETQ, per germline. In DNA, the CDR3 is TGCGCCAGCAGCTTGGCGCTGGGGGCATACGAGCAGTACTTC. As protein: CASSLALGAYEQYF.

The rearrangement joins TRBV4-2 to TRBJ2-7; TRBD2 agrees at 8 bases. CDR3 length: 17 residues. Per the germline V gene, CDR1 is LGHNA and CDR2 is YNFKEQ. With 2 bases clipped from V and 2 bases from J, the junction kept 11 bases outside the gene matches. The CDR3 nucleotides read TGTGCCAGCAGCCAAAGAGTCGGTAGCGGGATAACCTACGAGCAGTACTTC. It specifies CASSQRVGSGITYEQYF.

This chain connects TRBV7-2 to TRBJ2-7; tentatively, D is TRBD2 (7 bases). CDR1 SGHTA and CDR2 FQGNSA come from the germline V gene. The CDR3 contains 15 residues. With 3 bases removed from V and 2 bases from J, the gap between germline ends came to 14 bases. In nucleotides, the CDR3 is TGTGCCAGCAGCTTCTTACCGGGGGGCGCCTACGAGCAGTACTTC. Residues: CASSFLPGGAYEQYF.

The V gene is TRBV5-6, the J gene TRBJ2-4, with 7 bases fitting TRBD1. V shed 4 bases, J shed 0 bases, and the junction held 10 bases outside the gene matches. CDR1 SGHDT and CDR2 YYEEEE come from the germline V gene. CDR3 length equals 17 residues. In DNA form, the CDR3 reads TGTGCCAGCAGCCCAACTGGGACAGAAAGAGCCAAAAACATTCAGTACTTC. Protein product: CASSPTGTERAKNIQYF.

This clone was observed once. This chain uses TRBV5-5 with TRBJ1-1; the D gene is possibly TRBD1 (6 bases). The germline CDR1 and CDR2 sequences are SGHKS and YYEKEE (reference sequence). CDR3 length equals 16 residues. Trimming cost V 0 bases and J 0 bases, with 12 bases left between them. The CDR3 loop is CASSLARTALNTEAFF. CDR3 in DNA: TGTGCCAGCAGCTTGGCAAGGACAGCATTGAACACTGAAGCTTTCTTT.

The chain joins TRBV6-1 to TRBJ2-7, with D tentatively TRBD2 (7 bases). There are 14 residues in the CDR3. V was trimmed by 8 bases and J by 6 bases, leaving 20 bases between them. CDR1 is MNHNS and CDR2 is SASEGT in the germline V gene. The CDR3 DNA reads TGTGCCAGCTACGAAATGGGGGGGCCGCGCGAGCAGTACTTC. Translating it yields CASYEMGGPREQYF.

This chain uses TRBV13 with TRBJ1-1, with 7 bases fitting TRBD1. V shed 4 bases and J 1 base; nucleotides not matched to a gene: 6. The CDR3 is 15 amino acids. The germline V gene encodes CDR1 PRHDT and CDR2 FYEKMQ (reference sequence). The CDR3 loop reads CASSYRTGGNTEAFF. CDR3 DNA sequence: TGTGCCAGCAGCTACAGGACAGGTGGGAACACTGAAGCTTTCTTT.

The rearrangement links TRBV29-1 to TRBJ1-2, with TRBD1 identical over 7 bases. CDR3 length: 12 amino acids. V gave up 5 bases and J gave up 7 bases; unmatched junction bases: 7. Germline V gene sequence: CDR1 SQVTM, CDR2 ANQGSEA. The CDR3 is CSVHLTGTGYTF. The CDR3, as DNA: TGCAGCGTTCATCTGACAGGGACTGGCTACACCTTC.

The J gene is TRBJ2-3, the V gene TRBV5-1, with 12 bases matching TRBD2. The ends lost 0 bases at V and 3 bases at J; junction bases unmatched: 2. Germline V gene data show CDR1 as SGHRS and CDR2 as YFSETQ. The CDR3 covers 16 residues. For the CDR3, the DNA is TGCGCCAGCAGCTTGGCCGGACTAGCGGGAACAGATACGCAGTATTTT. It is translated as CASSLAGLAGTDTQYF.

The CDR3 loop reads CASSRGEGPYEQYF. CDR3 DNA sequence: TGTGCCAGCAGTCGAGGGGAGGGACCCTACGAGCAGTACTTC. This rearrangement joins TRBV25-1 to TRBJ2-7; 7 bases agree with TRBD2. CDR1 and CDR2 from the germline V gene are MGHDK and SYGVNS. V dropped 5 bases and J dropped 2; count of bases not matched to a gene: 6. This CDR3 comprises 14 residues.